The 25 T cell receptor beta chains below all came from one sample that was sequenced in a study of blood T cell repertoires in COVID-19. Clones were sequenced by immunoSEQ multiplex PCR, and TCRdb holds only the in-frame ones, with some missing. The sample yields 250,000 to 350,000 clones, less than 90% seen once. Sequenced sample: peripheral blood. These receptors all come from a woman aged 65 to 85 with COVID-19, enrolled during active disease.

The V and J genes are TRBV6-2 or TRBV6-3 and TRBJ2-3, with TRBD2 matching 11 bases. The CDR3 runs 17 residues. The germline V gene encodes CDR1 MNHEY and CDR2 SVGEGT. After removal of 6 bases from V and 2 bases from J, the junction contained 10 bases not matched to a gene. The CDR3 DNA is TGTGCCAGCAGCCCTAGGCTAGCGGGGGGCCTCACAGATACGCAGTATTTT. Amino acids: CASSPRLAGGLTDTQYF.

V usage is TRBV19 and J usage is TRBJ2-2; perhaps TRBD1 as D (6 bases). There are 17 residues in the CDR3. In germline, CDR1 is LNHDA, CDR2 SQIVND (reference sequence). V lost 0 bases and J lost 6, with 17 bases in between. The CDR3 DNA is TGTGCCAGTAGTATAGATCGGCAGGGGATTGCCTCCGGGGAGCTGTTTTTT. This sequence encodes CASSIDRQGIASGELFF.

The V gene is TRBV25-1, the J gene TRBJ2-7; no definite D call. This CDR3 contains 9 residues. From germline, CDR1 is MGHDK and CDR2 SYGVNS. The V and J ends lost 4 bases and 11 bases respectively, with 6 bases between them. The CDR3 reads CASSAVEYF. CDR3 DNA sequence: TGTGCCAGCAGTGCGGTTGAGTACTTC.

The CDR3 coding sequence is TGTGCCAGCAGCCAGGACGTACCGGGACTAGCGGGGATAGATACGCAGTATTTT. Protein product: CASSQDVPGLAGIDTQYF. The chain links TRBV7-3 to TRBJ2-3, with 13 bases that match TRBD2. The CDR3 extends over 18 amino acids. V lost 5 bases and J lost 5; bases outside the gene matches: 13. Germline loops: CDR1 SGHTA, CDR2 FQGTGA.

This chain links TRBV6-5 with TRBJ2-7, with D possibly being TRBD1 (6 bases). This CDR3 has 14 residues. Per germline, CDR1 MNHEY and CDR2 SVGAGI. V was trimmed by 10 bases and J by 0 bases, leaving 16 bases between them. The CDR3 region has the DNA TGTGCCACCTCTACGGGACAAAACTCCTACGAGCAGTACTTC. Its translation: CATSTGQNSYEQYF.

The chain joins TRBV6-5 to TRBJ1-2; no reliable D call. CDR3 size: 13 residues. Looked up from germline, CDR1 is MNHEY and CDR2 is SVGAGI. V dropped 5 bases and J dropped 1 base, with 8 bases sitting between them. CDR3 sequence (DNA): TGTGCCAGCAGTCAGCGGGGTAACTATGGCTACACCTTC. This codes for CASSQRGNYGYTF.

The chain combines TRBV6-2 or TRBV6-3 with TRBJ1-2, with D possibly TRBD1 on 5 matching bases. Trimming stripped 5 bases from V and 3 bases from J, with 16 bases between. The germline V gene has CDR1 MNHEY and CDR2 SVGEGT. The CDR3 has 15 amino acids. CDR3 in DNA: TGTGCCAGCAGTAATTCCATAAGGGGCGACTATGGCTACACCTTC. Amino acid sequence: CASSNSIRGDYGYTF.

Only one count was recorded for this clone. The V call is TRBV28, the J call TRBJ1-1, with no clear D. Trimming took 1 base from V and 6 from J, leaving 3 bases between them. The CDR3 spans 11 residues. The germline V gene has CDR1 MDHEN and CDR2 SYDVKM. CDR3 in amino acids: CASSLYSEAFF. DNA of the CDR3: TGTGCCAGCAGTTTATACTCTGAAGCTTTCTTT.

This clone was observed once. This rearrangement joins TRBV2 to TRBJ1-5; 7 bases fit TRBD1. CDR3 length equals 14 residues. CDR1 and CDR2 from the germline V gene are SNHLY and FYNNEI. With V trimmed by 6 bases and J by 2 bases, 4 bases remained unmatched. The CDR3 is CASRGTARNQPQHF. CDR3 bases: TGTGCCAGCAGAGGGACAGCCCGCAATCAGCCCCAGCATTTT.

This rearrangement joins TRBV29-1 to TRBJ2-7; D gene unclear. CDR3 size: 12 residues. V was trimmed by 6 bases and J by 0 bases, leaving 9 bases between them. Germline V CDR1 and CDR2: SQVTM, ANQGSEA. The DNA of the CDR3 is TGCAGCGTACAGACATCCTCCTACGAGCAGTACTTC. Protein: CSVQTSSYEQYF.

V is TRBV23-1 and J is TRBJ1-5; TRBD1 is a possible D gene (5 bases). TRBV23-1 is placed among ORFs of uncertain function. Trimming removed 5 bases from V and 3 bases from J, with 11 bases in between. The length of the CDR3 is 14 residues. The CDR3 sequence is CASSRRGPNQPQHF. The DNA for the CDR3 is TGCGCCAGCAGTAGAAGGGGCCCCAATCAGCCCCAGCATTTT.

The chain uses TRBV6-5 and TRBJ1-2; D remains ambiguous. This CDR3 is built from 14 residues. Trimming left V 5 bases short and J 1 base short, with 11 bases between. CDR1 is MNHEY and CDR2 is SVGAGI in the germline V gene. CDR3 bases: TGTGCCAGCAGTAAATACAGAGATAACTATGGCTACACCTTC. Amino acid sequence: CASSKYRDNYGYTF.

The DNA of the CDR3 is TGTGCCAGCAGTCCAGGGGCAGGAAACACCATATATTTT. Translated, it gives CASSPGAGNTIYF. The chain links TRBV3-1 (or the pseudogene TRBV3-2) to TRBJ1-3; D may be TRBD1 (6 bases). Germline V lookup: CDR1 LGHDT, CDR2 YNNKEL (reference sequence). V was pared by 6 bases and J by 4 bases, with 10 bases between. There are 13 residues in the CDR3.

The table lists this clone with many counts. The chain has TRBV10-1 and TRBJ2-5; TRBD2 agrees at 9 bases. The V gene's germline CDR1 is WNHNN and CDR2 SYGVQD (reference sequence). The CDR3 loop spans 16 amino acids. Unmatched junction bases numbered 7, after V lost 0 bases and J lost 5 bases. Written as DNA, the CDR3 is TGCGCCAGCAGTGAGTCTGGTAGCGGGGGTCAGGAGACCCAGTACTTC. Its protein product is CASSESGSGGQETQYF.

The chain couples TRBV18 to TRBJ1-1; D unclear. The CDR3 runs 13 residues. The V gene's germline CDR1 is KGHSH and CDR2 LQKENI. With 4 bases removed from V and 3 bases from J, the gap between germline ends came to 9 bases. CDR3: CASSQDIYTEAFF. The CDR3, as DNA: TGTGCCAGCTCACAAGACATCTACACTGAAGCTTTCTTT.

The DNA for the CDR3 is TGTGCCAGCAGTACAGGACAGGGTCAGCCCCAGCATTTT. This sequence encodes CASSTGQGQPQHF. The chain has TRBV28 and TRBJ1-5; 8 nucleotides align to TRBD1. Trimming at V came to 5 bases and at J to 6 bases, leaving 3 bases not matched to a gene. The CDR3 contains 13 residues. CDR1 and CDR2 (germline): MDHEN, SYDVKM.

The J gene is TRBJ1-3, the V gene TRBV11-2, with D possibly being TRBD1 (6 bases). The V gene's germline CDR1 is SGHAT and CDR2 FQNNGV. The V end lost 5 bases, the J end lost 0 bases, and 8 bases lay between the germline ends. The CDR3 covers 14 residues. The CDR3 protein is CASSRTDSGNTIYF. The CDR3 DNA is TGTGCCAGCAGCCGGACAGACTCTGGAAACACCATATATTTT.

J is TRBJ2-5 and V is TRBV5-5, with a tentative D call TRBD1 (6 bases). This CDR3 spans 14 amino acids. Germline V gene lookup returns CDR1 SGHKS and CDR2 YYEKEE (reference sequence). Trimming took 2 bases from V and 4 from J, leaving 12 bases between them. For the CDR3, the DNA is TGTGCCAGCAGCTTCAAGGGGGAGAGAGAGACCCAGTACTTC. Protein product: CASSFKGERETQYF.

The chain carries TRBV6-5 and TRBJ1-2, with D perhaps TRBD1 (5 bases). V lost 0 bases to trimming and J lost 8 bases, with 16 bases between them. Germline values: CDR1 MNHEY, CDR2 SVGAGI. The length of the CDR3 is 15 residues. The CDR3 sequence is CASSYSRQNLGGYTF. In DNA form, the CDR3 reads TGTGCCAGCAGTTACTCTCGACAGAACCTCGGGGGCTACACCTTC.

This clone was counted a few times. This chain connects TRBV7-2 to TRBJ1-1; D unclear. The CDR3 covers 14 residues. CDR1 is SGHTA, CDR2 FQGNSA, per germline. V was pared by 4 bases and J by 4 bases, with 13 bases between. The CDR3 spells CASSSPGEGTEAFF. CDR3 sequence (DNA): TGTGCCAGCAGCTCACCTGGGGAGGGCACTGAAGCTTTCTTT.

A few counts support this clone. The rearrangement links TRBV5-5 to TRBJ1-4; no firm D call. This CDR3 is built from 14 residues. Germline V CDR1 and CDR2: SGHKS, YYEKEE (reference sequence). The V end lost 4 bases, the J end lost 4 bases, and 11 bases lay between the germline ends. The CDR3 DNA follows: TGTGCCAGCAGCACGACGGGGTATAATGAAAAACTGTTTTTT. Its protein product is CASSTTGYNEKLFF.

The V gene is TRBV5-6, the J gene TRBJ1-1, with D possibly TRBD1 on 6 matching bases. With 1 base removed from V and 0 bases from J, the gap between germline ends came to 10 bases. CDR3 length: 15 residues. Germline CDR1 reads SGHDT; CDR2 reads YYEEEE. CDR3 protein: CASSLMHRVNTEAFF. Here the CDR3 DNA reads TGTGCCAGCAGCTTGATGCACAGGGTGAACACTGAAGCTTTCTTT. Based on the CDR3 plus reference TRBV5-6 and TRBJ1-1, the full variable domain is DAGVTQSPTHLIKTRGQQVTLRCSPKSGHDTVSWYQQALGQGPQFIFQYYEEEERQRGNFPDRFSGHQFPNYSSELNVNALLLGDSALYLCASSLMHRVNTEAFFGQGTRLTVV.

This chain links TRBV5-1 with TRBJ1-5; possible D gene TRBD1, 6 bases. The V end lost 0 bases, the J end lost 7 bases, and 8 bases lay between the germline ends. CDR3 length equals 13 residues. Germline assignment: CDR1 SGHRS and CDR2 YFSETQ. CDR3 in amino acids: CASSLEQGQPQHF. As DNA, the CDR3 is TGCGCCAGCAGCTTGGAACAGGGCCAGCCCCAGCATTTT.

The chain employs TRBV5-6 and TRBJ1-1; D is ambiguous. The germline V gene has CDR1 SGHDT and CDR2 YYEEEE. The V end was cut by 0 bases, the J end by 4 bases, with 16 bases between. This CDR3 comprises 16 residues. CDR3 sequence reads: CASSLAPQRLITEAFF. CDR3 DNA: TGTGCCAGCAGCTTGGCCCCACAGAGATTGATCACTGAAGCTTTCTTT.

The gene calls are TRBV15 and TRBJ2-7, with a possible D match to TRBD2 (5 bases). Germline-derived CDR1 and CDR2 are LNHNV and YYDKDF (reference sequence). V gave up 0 bases and J gave up 4 bases, with 10 bases separating them. The CDR3 spans 14 residues. The CDR3 sequence: CATSRDLSEYEQYF. The CDR3 coding sequence is TGTGCCACCAGCAGAGATCTTAGCGAGTACGAGCAGTACTTC.